These T cell receptor beta chains were read from a single sample in a study of T cell changes during pregnancy in multiple sclerosis. Assay: immunoSEQ multiplex PCR; the TCRdb copy retains only in-frame clones and omits some. The top ten hold about 5.5% of the sample, which has 45,000 to 55,000 clones, under 95% seen once. This specimen consisted of CD8+ T cells from peripheral blood mononuclear cells, obtained before pregnancy. All receptors derive from a female donor with multiple sclerosis, enrolled in a pregnancy study. The conserved cysteine and the conserved F or W are not part of the CDR3 here. D genes are given only for firm matches. Expanded clones are given a class, and other clones once, few, many or no size at all.

v_call: TRBV25-1
d_call: TRBD2
clone_size: .
j_call: TRBJ2-1
cdr3_aa: ASSEGTTNNEQF

v_call: TRBV11-2
d_call: .
clone_size: once
j_call: TRBJ2-7
cdr3_aa: ASSFGGASSYEQY

v_call: TRBV2
d_call: .
clone_size: once
j_call: TRBJ2-5
cdr3_aa: ASSPWSGQKETQY

v_call: TRBV5-1
d_call: TRBD2
clone_size: once
j_call: TRBJ2-1
cdr3_aa: ASSLWWTSSIYNEQF

v_call: TRBV7-9
d_call: TRBD1
clone_size: .
j_call: TRBJ2-5
cdr3_aa: ASSAETGGVWETQY

v_call: TRBV6-5
d_call: TRBD2
clone_size: .
j_call: TRBJ2-7
cdr3_aa: ASSYGGLASYEQY

v_call: TRBV9
d_call: TRBD2
clone_size: .
j_call: TRBJ2-2
cdr3_aa: ASSVGTTYTANTGELF

v_call: TRBV10-3
d_call: TRBD2
clone_size: .
j_call: TRBJ2-1
cdr3_aa: AISEFDFASGRVMDEQF

v_call: TRBV30
d_call: .
clone_size: .
j_call: TRBJ2-7
cdr3_aa: ALGDHEQY

v_call: TRBV15
d_call: .
clone_size: .
j_call: TRBJ1-1
cdr3_aa: ATSTRWGDTEAF

v_call: TRBV7-2
d_call: TRBD1
clone_size: .
j_call: TRBJ2-7
cdr3_aa: ASSRGQGTYEQY

v_call: TRBV27
d_call: .
clone_size: .
j_call: TRBJ1-2
cdr3_aa: ASSLRVDYGYT

v_call: TRBV29-1
d_call: .
clone_size: .
j_call: TRBJ2-3
cdr3_aa: SWERGLERDTQY

v_call: TRBV5-1
d_call: TRBD1
clone_size: .
j_call: TRBJ2-7
cdr3_aa: ASSLIPDREQY

v_call: TRBV9
d_call: TRBD2
clone_size: .
j_call: TRBJ2-5
cdr3_aa: ASSLQASGAYQETQY

v_call: TRBV7-8
d_call: TRBD1
clone_size: .
j_call: TRBJ2-7
cdr3_aa: ASSARRVGQGLYEQY

v_call: TRBV9
d_call: .
clone_size: .
j_call: TRBJ2-1
cdr3_aa: ASSVSNEQF

v_call: TRBV5-1
d_call: TRBD1
clone_size: .
j_call: TRBJ1-2
cdr3_aa: ASSWTGGDYGYT

v_call: TRBV7-9
d_call: TRBD2
clone_size: .
j_call: TRBJ2-1
cdr3_aa: ASSPVAGRQF

v_call: TRBV28
d_call: .
clone_size: once
j_call: TRBJ2-1
cdr3_aa: ASKLKLAIYNEQF

v_call: TRBV29-1
d_call: TRBD1
clone_size: .
j_call: TRBJ2-7
cdr3_aa: SVEGQGQSSYEQY

v_call: TRBV9
d_call: .
clone_size: .
j_call: TRBJ2-1
cdr3_aa: ASSSPPGSAYNEQF

v_call: TRBV19
d_call: TRBD2
clone_size: .
j_call: TRBJ2-1
cdr3_aa: ASTLAGLYNEQF

v_call: TRBV27
d_call: .
clone_size: .
j_call: TRBJ2-1
cdr3_aa: ASSPRSGEQF

v_call: TRBV4-2
d_call: TRBD1
clone_size: .
j_call: TRBJ2-3
cdr3_aa: ASSQEGQGASTDTQY

v_call: TRBV10-1
d_call: TRBD2
clone_size: .
j_call: TRBJ2-1
cdr3_aa: ASSTSGPEDEQF

v_call: TRBV6-5
d_call: .
clone_size: .
j_call: TRBJ2-7
cdr3_aa: ASSYSNSGSYEQY

v_call: TRBV4-1
d_call: .
clone_size: .
j_call: TRBJ2-5
cdr3_aa: ASSQPGFQETQY

v_call: TRBV7-8
d_call: TRBD2
clone_size: .
j_call: TRBJ2-1
cdr3_aa: ASSSDYSGSYEQF

v_call: TRBV6-1
d_call: .
clone_size: .
j_call: TRBJ1-1
cdr3_aa: ASSVTGGSEAF

v_call: TRBV7-9
d_call: .
clone_size: .
j_call: TRBJ2-3
cdr3_aa: ASEGDLTDTQY

v_call: TRBV4-1
d_call: TRBD1
clone_size: .
j_call: TRBJ1-2
cdr3_aa: ASSPTGGAYGYT

v_call: TRBV4-2
d_call: .
clone_size: .
j_call: TRBJ2-7
cdr3_aa: ASSHARDSSYEQY

v_call: TRBV9
d_call: TRBD1
clone_size: .
j_call: TRBJ1-2
cdr3_aa: ASSGQGHYGYT

v_call: TRBV15
d_call: .
clone_size: .
j_call: TRBJ1-4
cdr3_aa: ATSRDSLVVLEAANEKLF

v_call: TRBV5-1
d_call: TRBD2
clone_size: .
j_call: TRBJ2-7
cdr3_aa: ASSGVSPRAGERYEQY

v_call: TRBV5-4
d_call: TRBD1
clone_size: .
j_call: TRBJ2-7
cdr3_aa: ASSRDRVRAYEQY

v_call: TRBV18
d_call: .
clone_size: .
j_call: TRBJ1-1
cdr3_aa: ASSPGRSTEAF

v_call: TRBV4-3
d_call: TRBD2
clone_size: .
j_call: TRBJ2-7
cdr3_aa: ASSPEASGRSSYEQY

v_call: TRBV7-3
d_call: TRBD1
clone_size: .
j_call: TRBJ2-3
cdr3_aa: ASSSGQGAPDTQY

v_call: TRBV11-2
d_call: TRBD2
clone_size: .
j_call: TRBJ2-1
cdr3_aa: ASSLDWEREGEQF

v_call: TRBV5-1
d_call: .
clone_size: .
j_call: TRBJ2-7
cdr3_aa: ASSPGTNEQY

v_call: TRBV27
d_call: TRBD1
clone_size: .
j_call: TRBJ2-3
cdr3_aa: ASRNLPGGASSDTQY